Listed below are T cell receptor beta chains from one sample, sequenced in a study. TCRdb re-derived calls from the 5' RACE reads in MiXCR, one entry per CDR3 protein. Of approximately 40,000 distinct CDR3 sequences in the sample, approximately 22% are singletons; the top ten hold around 4%. Specimen: Tregs sorted from blood. The receptor set was obtained from a female donor with breast cancer. CDR3s include the opening cysteine and the closing phenylalanine or tryptophan. A D gene is named only where the DNA matches it firmly. Some rows have no size entry. The others give once, few or many, or a class for an expanded clone.

TRBV6-5	TRBJ1-1	NA	TRBD1	CASRRGRGSAEAFF	TGTGCCAGCAGACGGGGCAGGGGGTCGGCTGAAGCTTTCTTT
TRBV12-3/TRBV12-4	TRBJ1-4	many	NA	CASSFQGSNEKLFF	TGTGCCAGCAGCTTTCAGGGGTCTAATGAAAAACTGTTTTTT
TRBV18	TRBJ2-3	few	NA	CASSPEGDSTDTQYF	TGTGCCAGCTCACCCGAGGGCGACAGCACAGATACGCAGTATTTT
TRBV4-2	TRBJ2-1	many	TRBD2	CASSRLAGGNEQFF	TGTGCCAGCAGCCGACTAGCGGGAGGTAATGAGCAGTTCTTC
TRBV28	TRBJ1-5	NA	TRBD1	CASSRVRGDQPQHF	TGTGCCAGCAGCCGCGTCAGGGGGGATCAGCCCCAGCATTTT
TRBV28	TRBJ2-5	NA	NA	CAGSFLLTEQETQYF	TGTGCCGGCAGTTTCCTTTTGACAGAACAAGAGACCCAGTACTTC
TRBV4-1	TRBJ1-1	few	NA	CASSQEGFTEAFF	TGCGCCAGCAGCCAAGAGGGGTTTACTGAAGCTTTCTTT
TRBV29-1	TRBJ2-7	NA	TRBD1	CSVEGSGGVYEQYF	TGCAGCGTTGAGGGGTCAGGGGGAGTCTACGAGCAGTACTTC
TRBV4-2	TRBJ2-1	few	NA	CASSQVGANEQFF	TGTGCCAGCAGCCAAGTCGGTGCGAACGAGCAGTTCTTC
TRBV27	TRBJ2-3	NA	NA	CASRETNRGTQYF	TGTGCCAGCAGAGAGACTAACCGGGGTACGCAGTATTTT
TRBV28	TRBJ1-2	many	NA	CASRARSYGYTF	TGTGCCAGCAGGGCCAGGTCCTATGGCTACACCTTC
TRBV6-1	TRBJ2-3	many	NA	CASSEATRGRDTQYF	TGTGCCAGCAGTGAAGCCACCCGGGGGAGGGATACGCAGTATTTT
TRBV4-2	TRBJ2-7	NA	NA	CASGRYEQYF	TGTGCCAGCGGCAGATACGAGCAGTACTTC
TRBV7-9	TRBJ2-1	few	TRBD2	CASSPWREGYNEQFF	TGTGCCAGCAGCCCATGGAGGGAGGGCTACAATGAGCAGTTCTTC
TRBV7-6	TRBJ2-7	many	NA	CASSPRSSYEQYF	TGTGCCAGCAGCCCTCGGAGCTCCTACGAGCAGTACTTC
TRBV30	TRBJ1-1	NA	NA	CAWSGSGNTEAFF	TGTGCCTGGAGTGGCTCCGGGAACACTGAAGCTTTCTTT
TRBV21-1	TRBJ2-5	NA	NA	CASSKGCGLRGQETQYF	TGTGCCAGCAGCAAAGGGTGCGGGTTGAGGGGCCAGGAGACCCAGTACTTC
TRBV9	TRBJ2-1	NA	NA	CASSDSGTYNEQFF	TGTGCCAGCAGCGACTCAGGGACCTACAATGAGCAGTTCTTC
TRBV28	TRBJ1-5	NA	NA	CASSILNQPQHF	TGTGCCAGCAGCATCCTCAATCAGCCCCAGCATTTT
TRBV7-2	TRBJ2-7	once	TRBD2	CTSSRGLANYEQYF	TGTACCAGCAGCAGGGGACTAGCGAACTACGAGCAGTACTTC
TRBV7-9	TRBJ2-5	NA	TRBD2	CAGSPGLAFQETQYF	TGTGCCGGCAGCCCGGGACTAGCGTTCCAAGAGACCCAGTACTTC
TRBV24-1	TRBJ2-1	many	NA	CATSVPGSSYNEQFF	TGTGCCACCAGTGTCCCAGGGAGCTCCTACAATGAGCAGTTCTTC
TRBV12-3/TRBV12-4	TRBJ1-1	NA	NA	CASSFGGNTEAFF	TGTGCCAGCAGTTTTGGGGGGAACACTGAAGCTTTCTTT
TRBV12-3/TRBV12-4	TRBJ2-7	NA	NA	CASSLAGYGQYF	TGTGCCAGCAGTTTAGCTGGCTACGGGCAGTACTTC
TRBV7-2	TRBJ2-4	few	NA	CASSFSSVAKNIQYF	TGTGCCAGCAGCTTTTCTAGCGTAGCCAAAAACATTCAGTACTTC
TRBV24-1	TRBJ1-5	NA	NA	CATSDRGHQPQHF	TGTGCCACCAGTGATCGGGGCCATCAGCCCCAGCATTTT
TRBV20-1	TRBJ2-7	many	NA	CSATPRGNEQYF	TGCAGTGCTACCCCCAGGGGCAACGAGCAGTACTTC
TRBV5-1	TRBJ2-2	NA	NA	CASSLRGNTGELFF	TGCGCCAGCAGCTTACGGGGTAACACCGGGGAGCTGTTTTTT
TRBV4-1	TRBJ2-1	few	NA	CASSHTTAYNEQFF	TGCGCCAGCAGCCACACGACAGCTTACAATGAGCAGTTCTTC
TRBV4-2	TRBJ2-1	NA	NA	CASTPPGSTYNEQLF	TGTGCCAGCACTCCCCCCGGGAGTACGTACAATGAGCAGCTCTTC
TRBV20-1	TRBJ2-5	NA	NA	CSASSDQETQYF	TGCAGTGCTAGTAGCGACCAAGAGACCCAGTACTTC
TRBV28	TRBJ2-1	NA	TRBD2	CASPPRAGGGYNEQFF	TGTGCCAGCCCCCCGCGGGCGGGAGGGGGCTACAATGAGCAGTTCTTC
TRBV7-3	TRBJ2-5	many	TRBD2	CASSLAGGGETQYF	TGTGCCAGCAGTCTAGCGGGAGGGGGAGAGACCCAGTACTTC
TRBV7-3	TRBJ2-1	NA	TRBD2	CASSLSSGGAWQFF	TGTGCCAGCAGCCTCTCTAGCGGAGGGGCCTGGCAGTTCTTC
TRBV4-1	TRBJ2-7	many	TRBD2	CASSQIGEGEQYF	TGCGCCAGCAGCCAAATAGGGGAGGGCGAGCAGTACTTC